This T cell receptor beta chain is drawn from a study of blood T cell repertoires in COVID-19. At the level of the study: Researchers got acute and convalescent COVID-19 samples from the United States, Italy and Spain. Sources were T cells, B-cell-depleted T cells, or PBMCs; the material itself was cDNA or gDNA.

In the original analysis: Amplification from reference gene primers served as the basis for estimated nucleated cell counts. Using immunoSEQ multiplex PCR, the repertoire was profiled, and TCRdb retains in-frame clones only, with some absent. The D gene and trimming were derived from the DNA, and the V and J assignments and clone size from that table. The repertoire consists of about 51,000 clones, with just over 85% occurring once and the leading ten covering around 4.6%. The CDR3 sequence is 16 residues long. Germline V CDR1 and CDR2: SGHVS, FNYEAQ. Losses at the gene ends were 5 bases for V and 8 bases for J; bases not matched to a gene: 10.

This receptor was taken from a man aged 80 or over with active COVID-19. The chain links TRBV7-6 to TRBJ2-3; 13 nucleotides align to TRBD2. Sample: peripheral blood. The CDR3 nucleotides read TGTGCCAGCAGCGTGACTAGCGGGAGGTCAACGGGTACGCAGTATTTT. Protein sequence: CASSVTSGRSTGTQYF.